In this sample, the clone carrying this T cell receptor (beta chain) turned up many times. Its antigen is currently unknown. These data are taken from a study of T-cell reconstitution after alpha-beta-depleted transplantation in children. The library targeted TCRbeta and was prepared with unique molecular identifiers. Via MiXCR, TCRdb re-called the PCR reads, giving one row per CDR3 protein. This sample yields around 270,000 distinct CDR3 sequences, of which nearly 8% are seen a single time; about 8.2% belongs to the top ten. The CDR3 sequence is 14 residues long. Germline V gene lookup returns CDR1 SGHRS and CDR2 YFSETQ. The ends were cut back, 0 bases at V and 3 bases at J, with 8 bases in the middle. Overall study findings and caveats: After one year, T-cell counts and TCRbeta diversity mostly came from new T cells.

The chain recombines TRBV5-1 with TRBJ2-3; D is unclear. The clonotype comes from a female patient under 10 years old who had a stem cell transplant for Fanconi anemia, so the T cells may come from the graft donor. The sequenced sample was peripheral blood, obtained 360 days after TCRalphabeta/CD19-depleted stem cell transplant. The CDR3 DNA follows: TGCGCCAGCAGCTTGGAGCTGAGGACAGATACGCAGTATTTT. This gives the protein CASSLELRTDTQYF.